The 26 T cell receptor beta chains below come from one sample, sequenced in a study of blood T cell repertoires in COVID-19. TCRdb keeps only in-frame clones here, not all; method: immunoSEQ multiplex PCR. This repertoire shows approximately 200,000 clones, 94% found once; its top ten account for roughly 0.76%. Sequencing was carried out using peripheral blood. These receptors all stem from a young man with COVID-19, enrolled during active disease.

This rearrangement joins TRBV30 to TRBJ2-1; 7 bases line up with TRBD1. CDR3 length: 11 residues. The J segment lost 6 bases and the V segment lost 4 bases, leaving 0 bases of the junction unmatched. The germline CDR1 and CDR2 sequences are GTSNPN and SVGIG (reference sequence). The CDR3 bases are TGTGCCTGGAACAGGGGCAATGAGCAGTTCTTC. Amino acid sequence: CAWNRGNEQFF. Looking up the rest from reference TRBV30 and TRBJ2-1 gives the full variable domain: SQTIHQWPATLVQPVGSPLSLECTVEGTSNPNLYWYRQAAGRGLQLLFYSVGIGQISSEVPQNLSASRPQDRQFILSSKKLLLSDSGFYLCAWNRGNEQFFGPGTRLTVL.

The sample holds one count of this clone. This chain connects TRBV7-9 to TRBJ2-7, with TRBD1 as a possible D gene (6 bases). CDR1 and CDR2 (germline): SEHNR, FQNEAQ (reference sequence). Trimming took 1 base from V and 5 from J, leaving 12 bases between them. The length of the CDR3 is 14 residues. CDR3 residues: CASSLGQGSDEQYF. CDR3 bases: TGTGCCAGCAGCTTAGGGCAGGGGTCGGACGAGCAGTACTTC.

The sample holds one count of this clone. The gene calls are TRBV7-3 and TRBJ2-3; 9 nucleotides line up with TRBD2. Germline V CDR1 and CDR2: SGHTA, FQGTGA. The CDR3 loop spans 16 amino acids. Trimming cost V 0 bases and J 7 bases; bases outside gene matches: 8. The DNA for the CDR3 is TGTGCCAGCAGCTTAACATTGCGGGGGGGCCTAAATACGCAGTATTTT. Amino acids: CASSLTLRGGLNTQYF.

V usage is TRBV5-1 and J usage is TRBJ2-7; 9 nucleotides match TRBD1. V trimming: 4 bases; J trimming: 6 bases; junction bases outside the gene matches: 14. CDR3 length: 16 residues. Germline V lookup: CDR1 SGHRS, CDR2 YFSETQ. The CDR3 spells CASSLGTGTGTSEQYF. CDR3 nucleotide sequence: TGCGCCAGCAGCCTTGGAACCGGGACAGGGACAAGCGAGCAGTACTTC.

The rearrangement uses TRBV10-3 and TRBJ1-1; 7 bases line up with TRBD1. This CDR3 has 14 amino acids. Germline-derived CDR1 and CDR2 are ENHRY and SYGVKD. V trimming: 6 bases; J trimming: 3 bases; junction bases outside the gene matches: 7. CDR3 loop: CAIRATGVDTEAFF. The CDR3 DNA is TGTGCCATCAGGGCCACAGGGGTTGACACTGAAGCTTTCTTT.

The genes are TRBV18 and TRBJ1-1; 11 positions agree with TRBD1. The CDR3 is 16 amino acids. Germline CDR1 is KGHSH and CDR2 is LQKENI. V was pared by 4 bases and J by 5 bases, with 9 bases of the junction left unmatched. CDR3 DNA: TGTGCCAGCTCACAAGGACAGGGGGCAGCGGGGACTGAAGCTTTCTTT. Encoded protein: CASSQGQGAAGTEAFF. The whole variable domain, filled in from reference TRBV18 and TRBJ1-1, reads NAGVMQNPRHLVRRRGQEARLRCSPMKGHSHVYWYRQLPEEGLKFMVYLQKENIIDESGMPKERFSAEFPKEGPSILRIQQVVRGDSAAYFCASSQGQGAAGTEAFFGQGTRLTVV.

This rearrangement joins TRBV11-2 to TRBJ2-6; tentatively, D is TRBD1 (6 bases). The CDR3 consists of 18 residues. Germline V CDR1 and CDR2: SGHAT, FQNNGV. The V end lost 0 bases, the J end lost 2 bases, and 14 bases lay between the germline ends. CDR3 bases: TGTGCCAGCAGCTTAGAACCGGGGACAAGGACTGGGGCCAACGTCCTGACTTTC. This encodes CASSLEPGTRTGANVLTF.

The CDR3 here is CAGEIRNVEAFF. Written as DNA, the CDR3 is TGTGCCGGGGAGATCCGGAATGTTGAAGCTTTCTTT. The rearrangement uses TRBV7-9 and TRBJ1-1, with D unresolved. The CDR3 contains 12 residues. The V and J ends lost 11 bases and 7 bases respectively, with 17 bases between them. Germline V gene lookup returns CDR1 SEHNR and CDR2 FQNEAQ (reference sequence).

For the CDR3, the DNA is TGTGCCAGTAGTATACAAGGGGGAAGCTCTGGAAACACCATATATTTT. This sequence encodes CASSIQGGSSGNTIYF. The chain links TRBV19 to TRBJ1-3; tentative D call: TRBD1 (6 bases). The CDR3 consists of 16 residues. Trimming took off 2 bases at V and 0 bases at J, with 11 bases between the two ends. Germline V CDR1 and CDR2: LNHDA, SQIVND (reference sequence).

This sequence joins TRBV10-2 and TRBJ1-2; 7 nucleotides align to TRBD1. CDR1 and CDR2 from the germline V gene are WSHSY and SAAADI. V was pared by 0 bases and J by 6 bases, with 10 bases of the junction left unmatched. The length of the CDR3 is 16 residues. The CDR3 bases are TGCGCCAGCAGTGAGTCTAAGGGTAGGGGGCTGCATGGCTACACCTTC. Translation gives CASSESKGRGLHGYTF.

The CDR3 loop reads CASSQDPDWTGGGTDTQYF. The DNA of the CDR3 is TGCGCCAGCAGCCAAGATCCTGATTGGACAGGGGGCGGCACAGATACGCAGTATTTT. The chain has TRBV4-1 and TRBJ2-3; the match to TRBD1 covers 11 bases. This CDR3 spans 19 amino acids. Germline V gene lookup returns CDR1 MGHRA and CDR2 YSYEKL. V lost 0 bases to trimming and J lost 1 base; unmatched junction nucleotides: 9.

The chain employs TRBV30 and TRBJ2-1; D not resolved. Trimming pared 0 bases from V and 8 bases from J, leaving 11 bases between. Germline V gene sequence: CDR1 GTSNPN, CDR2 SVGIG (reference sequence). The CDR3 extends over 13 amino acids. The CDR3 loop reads CAWSVSFGHEQFF. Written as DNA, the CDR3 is TGTGCCTGGAGTGTATCATTCGGTCATGAGCAGTTCTTC.

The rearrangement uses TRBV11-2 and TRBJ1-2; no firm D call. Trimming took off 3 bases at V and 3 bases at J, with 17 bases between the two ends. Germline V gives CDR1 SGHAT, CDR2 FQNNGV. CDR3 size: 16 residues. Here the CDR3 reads CASSLPAGKSYYGYTF. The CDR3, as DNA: TGTGCCAGCAGCTTGCCGGCCGGGAAGTCTTACTATGGCTACACCTTC.

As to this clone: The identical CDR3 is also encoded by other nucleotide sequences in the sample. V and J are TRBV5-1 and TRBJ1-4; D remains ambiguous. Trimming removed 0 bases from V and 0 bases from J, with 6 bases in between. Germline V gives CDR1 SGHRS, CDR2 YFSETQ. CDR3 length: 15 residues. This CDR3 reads CASSLDLTTNEKLFF. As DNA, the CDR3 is TGCGCCAGCAGCTTGGACCTAACAACTAATGAAAAACTGTTTTTT.

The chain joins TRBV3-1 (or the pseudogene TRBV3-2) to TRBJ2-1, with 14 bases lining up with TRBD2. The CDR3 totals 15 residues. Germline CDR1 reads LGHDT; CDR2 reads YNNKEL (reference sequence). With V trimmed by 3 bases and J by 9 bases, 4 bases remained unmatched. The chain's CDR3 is CASSHRTSGGFEQFF. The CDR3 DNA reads TGTGCCAGCAGCCACAGGACTAGCGGGGGGTTTGAGCAGTTCTTC.

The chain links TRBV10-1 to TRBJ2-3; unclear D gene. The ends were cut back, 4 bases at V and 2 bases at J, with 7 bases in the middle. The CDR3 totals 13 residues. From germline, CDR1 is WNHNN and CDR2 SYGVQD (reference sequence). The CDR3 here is CASSGLPTDTQYF. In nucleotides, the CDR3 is TGCGCCAGCAGTGGACTCCCCACAGATACGCAGTATTTT.

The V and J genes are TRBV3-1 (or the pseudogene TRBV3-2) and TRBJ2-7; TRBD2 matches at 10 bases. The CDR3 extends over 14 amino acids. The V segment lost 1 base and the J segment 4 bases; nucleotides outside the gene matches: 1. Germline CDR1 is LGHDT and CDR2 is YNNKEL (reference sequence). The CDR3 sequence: CASSQGLAGYEQYF. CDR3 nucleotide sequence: TGTGCCAGCAGCCAAGGACTAGCGGGTTACGAGCAGTACTTC.

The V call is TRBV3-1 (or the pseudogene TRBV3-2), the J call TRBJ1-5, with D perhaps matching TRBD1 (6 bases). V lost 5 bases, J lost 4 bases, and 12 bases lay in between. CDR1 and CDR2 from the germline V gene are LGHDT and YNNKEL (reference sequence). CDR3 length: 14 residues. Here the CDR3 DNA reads TGTGCCAGCAGCGAACAGGGTTGGAATCAGCCCCAGCATTTT. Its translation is CASSEQGWNQPQHF.

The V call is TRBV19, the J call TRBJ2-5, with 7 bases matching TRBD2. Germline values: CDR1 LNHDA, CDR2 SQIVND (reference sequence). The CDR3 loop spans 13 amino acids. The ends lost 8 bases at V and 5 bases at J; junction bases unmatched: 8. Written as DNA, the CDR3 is TGTGCCAGTGCTGGGAGGGGACGGGAGACCCAGTACTTC. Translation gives CASAGRGRETQYF.

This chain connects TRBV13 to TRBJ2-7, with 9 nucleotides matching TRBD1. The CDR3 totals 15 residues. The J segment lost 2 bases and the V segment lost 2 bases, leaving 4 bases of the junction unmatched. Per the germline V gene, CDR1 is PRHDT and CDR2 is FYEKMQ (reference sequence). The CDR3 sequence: CASSLIGQGTYEQYF. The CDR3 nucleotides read TGTGCCAGCAGCTTAATAGGACAGGGGACCTACGAGCAGTACTTC.

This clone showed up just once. In nucleotides, the CDR3 is TGTGCCAGCAGCTTACAGGGTCTCGGTGGCTACACCTTC. Translation: CASSLQGLGGYTF. The genes are TRBV7-9 and TRBJ1-2, with D tentatively TRBD1 (5 bases). Germline-derived CDR1 and CDR2 are SEHNR and FQNEAQ (reference sequence). The CDR3 runs 13 residues. Deletions cut 2 bases from V and 7 bases from J, with 11 bases between. The whole variable domain, remainder taken from reference TRBV7-9 and TRBJ1-2, is DTGVSQNPRHKITKRGQNVTFRCDPISEHNRLYWYRQTLGQGPEFLTYFQNEAQLEKSRLLSDRFSAERPKGSFSTLEIQRTEQGDSAMYLCASSLQGLGGYTFGSGTRLTVV.

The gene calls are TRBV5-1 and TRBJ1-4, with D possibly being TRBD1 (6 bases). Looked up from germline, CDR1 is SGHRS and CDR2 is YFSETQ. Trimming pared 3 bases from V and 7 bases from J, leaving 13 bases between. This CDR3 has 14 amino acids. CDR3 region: CASSSDGTSEKLFF. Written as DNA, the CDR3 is TGCGCCAGCAGCTCGGACGGGACAAGTGAAAAACTGTTTTTT.

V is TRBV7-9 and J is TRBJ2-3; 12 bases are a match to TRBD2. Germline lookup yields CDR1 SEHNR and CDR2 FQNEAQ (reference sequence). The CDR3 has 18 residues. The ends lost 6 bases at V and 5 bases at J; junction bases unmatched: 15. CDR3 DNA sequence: TGTGCCAGCAGGCACGGGACTAGCGGGTCCTCGGGTGTAGATACGCAGTATTTT. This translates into CASRHGTSGSSGVDTQYF.

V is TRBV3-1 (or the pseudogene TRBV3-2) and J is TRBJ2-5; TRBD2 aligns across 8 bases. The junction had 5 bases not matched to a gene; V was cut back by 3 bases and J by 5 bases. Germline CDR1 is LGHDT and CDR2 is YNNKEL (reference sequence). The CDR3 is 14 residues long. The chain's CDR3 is CASSQRQRGETQYF. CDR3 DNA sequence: TGTGCCAGCAGCCAGAGGCAGCGGGGGGAGACCCAGTACTTC.

Here the CDR3 DNA reads TGCGCCAGCAGCTTGGCCAATGTGGGGCAGGGGAATTCACCCCTCCACTTT. The encoded protein is CASSLANVGQGNSPLHF. The genes are TRBV5-1 and TRBJ1-6, with D perhaps TRBD1 (6 bases). V gave up 0 bases and J gave up 7 bases, with 17 bases separating them. Looked up from germline, CDR1 is SGHRS and CDR2 is YFSETQ. This CDR3 has 17 residues.

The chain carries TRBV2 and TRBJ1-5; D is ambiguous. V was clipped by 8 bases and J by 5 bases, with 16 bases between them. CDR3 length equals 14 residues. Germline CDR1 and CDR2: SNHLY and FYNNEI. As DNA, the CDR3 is TGTGCCAGCTCGTACGAGGCAGCTCATCAGCCCCAGCATTTT. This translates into CASSYEAAHQPQHF.